This entry concerns a single T cell receptor beta chain. This CDR3 is 19 amino acids long. The V gene's germline CDR1 is MNHEY and CDR2 SVGEGT. J lost 0 bases, V lost 0 bases, and 5 bases had no gene match. TCRdb re-analysed the 5' RACE reads in MiXCR, keeping a single row per CDR3 protein. The data hold almost 350,000 distinct CDR3 sequences, with under 25% observed a single time. These data originate in a study of T-cell memory formation after mild COVID-19. This receptor was taken from a man in his late teens or twenties who had mild COVID-19 (a few samples of this study predate the infection). Cell type and time point are not known. Sequencing was done on a sample of PBMCs or a T cell subset sorted from them (not recorded which). The chain couples TRBV6-2 or TRBV6-3 to TRBJ2-6, with 10 bases fitting TRBD1. In DNA form, the CDR3 reads TGTGCCAGCAGTTACTCGACCAGGACAGGGGGCTCTGGGGCCAACGTCCTGACTTTC. Its translation is CASSYSTRTGGSGANVLTF.